These T cell receptor beta chains were read from a single sample in a study of glioma-infiltrating T cells. Each CDR3 protein is one row after TCRdb ran MiXCR on the multiplex PCR reads. In the table there are roughly 16,000 distinct CDR3 sequences, roughly 60% of which are singletons. Sequencing was done on a sample of glioma tissue, nonneoplastic brain tissue, or PBMCs (not recorded which). These receptors were collected from a human donor with low-grade glioma or glioblastoma, undergoing nonglioma brain surgery, or in good health (not recorded which). CDR3s leave out the opening cysteine and the closing phenylalanine or tryptophan.

length | J | V | CDR3
11 | TRBJ2-7 | TRBV7-2 | ASSLVSDSEQY
10 | TRBJ2-3 | TRBV4-2 | ASRLAGYTQY
13 | TRBJ1-1 | TRBV5-1 | ASSLDAGWNTEAF
10 | TRBJ2-2 | TRBV20-1 | SARGHTGELF
14 | TRBJ2-7 | TRBV20-1 | SARDSRLAGAYEQY
12 | TRBJ1-5 | TRBV15 | ATSHDMDYQPQH
14 | TRBJ2-7 | TRBV6-1 | ASSRLAGERGYEQY
11 | TRBJ1-1 | TRBV6-2/TRBV6-3 | ASSYKWNTEAF
11 | TRBJ1-1 | TRBV6-2/TRBV6-3 | ASSSWINTEAF
11 | TRBJ1-6 | TRBV12-3/TRBV12-4 | ASSLRPSEPLH
11 | TRBJ2-7 | TRBV6-2/TRBV6-3 | ASSFTALYEQY
13 | TRBJ2-3 | TRBV9 | ASTALVGGTDTQY
13 | TRBJ2-3 | TRBV6-1 | ASSSSGRSTDTQY
14 | TRBJ2-4 | TRBV5-1 | ASSLARGVAKNIQY
11 | TRBJ1-6 | TRBV6-2/TRBV6-3 | ATKGGDNSPLH
12 | TRBJ1-1 | TRBV20-1 | SARVGRGNTEAF
14 | TRBJ1-6 | TRBV7-2 | ASSPEAGQNNSPLH
12 | TRBJ2-3 | TRBV10-3 | AIKIEGMADTQY
13 | TRBJ1-6 | TRBV20-1 | SARDLGQRNSPLH
12 | TRBJ1-2 | TRBV2 | ASIRDRDFYGYT
12 | TRBJ2-1 | TRBV20-1 | SAFGLVSYNEQF
14 | TRBJ2-3 | TRBV6-1 | ASRNPRETRTDTQY
15 | TRBJ2-1 | TRBV7-6 | AISFLSATSGRSEQF
13 | TRBJ1-1 | TRBV19 | ASSVLYDQNTEAF
12 | TRBJ1-3 | TRBV20-1 | SASLGISGNTIY
10 | TRBJ1-5 | TRBV27 | ASSPFNQPQH
13 | TRBJ1-6 | TRBV2 | ASSKGSSYNSPLH
13 | TRBJ1-5 | TRBV20-1 | SARDRQAGIQPQH
13 | TRBJ2-7 | TRBV10-3 | AISESTLAGEEQY
17 | TRBJ1-3 | TRBV6-6 | ASSYSGTMGRGLGNTIY
13 | TRBJ2-3 | TRBV7-2 | ASSFRVSSTDTQY
11 | TRBJ2-1 | TRBV12-3/TRBV12-4 | ASSWSASDEQF
13 | TRBJ1-5 | TRBV6-1 | ASNKGTGGHQPQH
13 | TRBJ1-1 | TRBV27 | ASSLSWTRDTEAF
15 | TRBJ1-1 | TRBV20-1 | SASGTGLRGMNTEAF
12 | TRBJ2-1 | TRBV27 | ASSPQWTSGEQF
15 | TRBJ2-1 | TRBV25-1 | ASSDPRGTSGYNEQF
13 | TRBJ2-1 | TRBV4-1 | ASSQDQDYNNEQF
11 | TRBJ2-7 | TRBV6-9 | ASSYRTGFAQY
12 | TRBJ1-1 | TRBV28 | ASKVQGTGEEAF
10 | TRBJ2-7 | TRBV2 | ASIGTDYEQY